A selection of T cell receptor beta chains follows, all from one sample in a study of blood T cell repertoires in COVID-19. Clones were sequenced by immunoSEQ multiplex PCR, and TCRdb holds only the in-frame ones, with some missing. The repertoire has 7,900 or so clones, around 80% of them found once; the top ten carry roughly 32%. Source material: peripheral blood. These receptors came from a human donor in a cohort sampled during active COVID-19. CDR3s include the opening cysteine and the closing phenylalanine or tryptophan. D genes are given only for firm matches. The size entry is marked missing in some rows and otherwise reads once, few, many or a size class.

v_gene	abundance	d_gene	j_gene	CDR3nt	CDR3aa
TRBV6-1	-	-	TRBJ2-2	TGTGCCAGCAGTGCTACAGGAATCCTCCGCACCGGGGAGCTGTTTTTT	CASSATGILRTGELFF
TRBV7-9	-	TRBD2	TRBJ2-3	TGTGCCAGCAGCCCAGGGACTAGCGGGAGCCGCACAGATACGCAGTATTTT	CASSPGTSGSRTDTQYF
TRBV6-6	-	TRBD1	TRBJ1-2	TGTGCCAGCAGTTACTTGACAGGGGATGATGGCTACACCTTC	CASSYLTGDDGYTF
TRBV6-5	-	-	TRBJ2-5	TGTGCCAGCAGTTACTTGCAGGGGCGGGAGACCCAGTACTTC	CASSYLQGRETQYF
TRBV5-1	-	TRBD2	TRBJ2-3	TGCGCCAGCAGCTTCAACCTAGCGGGGGGGCAAGCTACGCAGTATTTT	CASSFNLAGGQATQYF
TRBV7-9	-	-	TRBJ1-2	TGTGCCAGCAGGCACCGCCAGGGTGCCTATGGCTACACCTTC	CASRHRQGAYGYTF
TRBV18	-	TRBD1	TRBJ1-2	TGTGCCAGCTCCCCGGGACAGGCCACGGGCTACACCTTC	CASSPGQATGYTF
TRBV5-1	once	TRBD2	TRBJ2-1	TGCGCCAGCAGCTCGAGCGGGGGGTCCTACAATGAGCAGTTCTTC	CASSSSGGSYNEQFF
TRBV5-5	-	-	TRBJ1-2	TGTGCCAGCGACGCCGGGATCCTCTATGGCTACACCTTC	CASDAGILYGYTF
TRBV5-1	-	TRBD1	TRBJ1-1	TGCGCCAGCAGCTTGGGACAGGGGGATGGCGCTTTCTTT	CASSLGQGDGAFF
TRBV7-9	few	-	TRBJ2-3	TGTGCCAGCAGCTTACGGGTTAGGGAGGAAAATACGCAGTATTTT	CASSLRVREENTQYF
TRBV6-5	-	TRBD2	TRBJ2-1	TGTGCCAGCACCCGGGACTACGACAATGAGCAGTTCTTC	CASTRDYDNEQFF